This is a list of T cell receptor beta chains from one sample in a study of beta chain features in type 1 diabetes. TCRdb keeps only in-frame clones here, not all; method: immunoSEQ multiplex PCR. The table has 250,000 to 350,000 clones, around an eighth seen once. Sequencing input: naive CD4+ T cells from blood. The source is a man under 40 with type 1 diabetes. CDR3s include the opening cysteine and the closing phenylalanine or tryptophan. The D gene is left open where the match is weak. Where a row states a size, it is once, few, many or the class of an expanded clone; other rows omit it.

few	TRBD1	TRBV9	TRBJ2-5	TGTGCCAGCAGCGTAGATGAGGGGGCGCGGGAGACCCAGTACTTC	CASSVDEGARETQYF
.	.	TRBV9	TRBJ1-2	TGTGCCAGCAGCGTAGCCCCCACCCCTCTATATGGCTACACCTTC	CASSVAPTPLYGYTF
few	.	TRBV13	TRBJ2-5	TGTGCCAGCAGCTTCCGATCAGGTCAAGAGACCCAGTACTTC	CASSFRSGQETQYF
few	.	TRBV18	TRBJ2-1	TGTGCCAGCTCACCACAAGGACAGCGATACAATGAGCAGTTCTTC	CASSPQGQRYNEQFF
.	.	TRBV2	TRBJ1-4	TGTGCCAGCAGTTCCCGGGAACTAAACGAAAAACTGTTTTTT	CASSSRELNEKLFF
.	TRBD1	TRBV6-5	TRBJ2-3	TGTGCCAGCAGTTACTTCGGGGACAGTCGGGATACGCAGTATTTT	CASSYFGDSRDTQYF
.	TRBD2	TRBV5-1	TRBJ2-3	TGCGCCAGCAGCTTGCGACCCTTCGCGGCTAGCGGTTTCACAGATACGCAGTATTTT	CASSLRPFAASGFTDTQYF
.	TRBD1	TRBV29-1	TRBJ1-2	TGCAGCGTTCTCAACAGGGGAAATGGCTACACCTTC	CSVLNRGNGYTF
.	.	TRBV30	TRBJ2-7	TGTGCCTGGGAGGACGGAGGGTACGAGCAGTACTTC	CAWEDGGYEQYF
.	TRBD1	TRBV9	TRBJ2-1	TGTGCCAGCAGCCCGGACAGGGGTAACAATGAGCAGTTCTTC	CASSPDRGNNEQFF
few	.	TRBV19	TRBJ2-2	TGTGCCAGTAGGCCCAGGGCAGGGTTCGCGAACACCGGGGAGCTGTTTTTT	CASRPRAGFANTGELFF
few	.	TRBV30	TRBJ2-6	TGTGCCTGGATTCATTCTGGGGCCAACGTCCTGACTTTC	CAWIHSGANVLTF
many	TRBD2	TRBV4-3	TRBJ2-5	TGCGCCAGCAGCCAAGCCCAGCGGGGGGAGACCCAGTACTTC	CASSQAQRGETQYF
.	TRBD1	TRBV13	TRBJ2-5	TGTGCCAGCAGCTTTTGGACAGGGACAGAGACCCAGTACTTC	CASSFWTGTETQYF
.	.	TRBV5-1	TRBJ1-2	TGCGCCAGCAGCTTGGCCATAGGGAGAACTGGCTATGGCTACACCTTC	CASSLAIGRTGYGYTF
.	.	TRBV29-1	TRBJ1-2	TGCAGCGCCGGGGACTTTAACTATGGCTACACCTTC	CSAGDFNYGYTF
.	TRBD2	TRBV28	TRBJ2-5	TGTGCCAGTCGGGGGGGCTCCCATATTCGGACCCAGTACTTC	CASRGGSHIRTQYF
few	.	TRBV7-9	TRBJ1-2	TGTGCCAGCAGCTTAGGCTTTCGTAGCTACGGCTACACCTTC	CASSLGFRSYGYTF
few	.	TRBV13	TRBJ2-5	TGTGCCAGCTTAGGCGGGACCCAGTACTTC	CASLGGTQYF
few	.	TRBV23-1	TRBJ1-1	TGCGCCAGCAGTAGGACAGCACTGAACACTGAAGCTTTCTTT	CASSRTALNTEAFF
few	TRBD1	TRBV5-6	TRBJ2-5	TGTGCCACAGAGAGACAGGGGAGAAAGACCCAGTACTTC	CATERQGRKTQYF
.	.	TRBV15	TRBJ2-1	TGTGCCACCAGCAGAGTTGAGAACAATGAGCAGTTCTTC	CATSRVENNEQFF
few	.	TRBV6-5	TRBJ1-1	TGTGCCAGCGGAGAAGGACAGAAGAACACTGAAGCTTTCTTT	CASGEGQKNTEAFF
few	TRBD2	TRBV29-1	TRBJ2-1	TGCAGCGTTGAAGGGGCGGGAGTGGATGAGCAGTTCTTC	CSVEGAGVDEQFF
few	TRBD2	TRBV7-9	TRBJ2-3	TGTGCCAGCAGCTTTAGCGGGAGGGCCCCAGATACGCAGTATTTT	CASSFSGRAPDTQYF
.	TRBD1	TRBV19	TRBJ1-2	TGTGCCAGCACACAGGGGGGGGCTACGAACTATGGCTACACCTTC	CASTQGGATNYGYTF
few	.	TRBV19	TRBJ1-1	TGTGCCAGTAGTATGGGGGCTTGGGGCACTGAAGCTTTCTTT	CASSMGAWGTEAFF
.	TRBD1	TRBV5-1	TRBJ1-1	TGCGCCAGCAGCTTGGGCAGGGACAGCACTGAAGCTTTCTTT	CASSLGRDSTEAFF
.	.	TRBV7-8	TRBJ2-2	TGTGCCAGCAGCCCTCCTCCCCCCGGGGAGCTGTTTTTT	CASSPPPPGELFF
few	.	TRBV2	TRBJ2-2	TGTGCCAGCAGCACCACAGCTGGGGAGCTGTTTTTT	CASSTTAGELFF
few	.	TRBV5-1	TRBJ2-2	TGCGCCAGCAATCAGGCGAACACCGGGGAGCTGTTTTTT	CASNQANTGELFF
.	TRBD2	TRBV7-9	TRBJ2-1	TGTGCCAGCAGTCACCAACTAGCGGGTTTTCAGTTCTTC	CASSHQLAGFQFF
.	.	TRBV7-3	TRBJ2-1	TGTGCCAGCAGCTTAGGCCCGATCGCCTACAATGAGCAGTTCTTC	CASSLGPIAYNEQFF
few	TRBD1	TRBV28	TRBJ2-7	TGTGCCAGCAGCCCCCCCTCCGGGACAGCCTCCTACGAGCAGTACTTC	CASSPPSGTASYEQYF
few	TRBD1	TRBV5-4	TRBJ1-2	TGTGCCAGCAGCGTCGACAGGGGGCAAGATGGCTACACCTTC	CASSVDRGQDGYTF
.	.	TRBV28	TRBJ2-7	TGTGCCAGCATCGCGGGGCCCACCTACGAGCAGTACTTC	CASIAGPTYEQYF
few	.	TRBV2	TRBJ1-2	TGTGCCAGCAGTGACCAATTGGAACAGGGCTATGGCTACACCTTC	CASSDQLEQGYGYTF
.	TRBD1	TRBV7-3	TRBJ1-5	TGTGCCATCCTCCCGGACAGGGGATTTCAGCCCCAGCATTTT	CAILPDRGFQPQHF
.	.	TRBV28	TRBJ2-3	TGTGCCGGCGGCGGGCCTTCAAGCACAGATACGCAGTATTTT	CAGGGPSSTDTQYF
few	.	TRBV9	TRBJ1-2	TGTGCCAGCAGCGTAGCCGACAACAACTATGGCTACACCTTC	CASSVADNNYGYTF
few	.	TRBV5-1	TRBJ2-4	TGCGCCAGCAGCTTGGGGCCAGGGGCCCCGGGTGGTCAGTACTTC	CASSLGPGAPGGQYF